The 30 T cell receptor beta chains reported below all come from one sample, sequenced in a study of T cells after yellow fever vaccination. TCRdb passed the 5' RACE reads through MiXCR, listing each CDR3 protein once. Counted here are 250,000 or so distinct CDR3 sequences, 3.6% occurring once; the ten biggest clones make up around a fifth. The material sequenced was PBMCs, taken 15 days after the yellow fever booster vaccination. The source is a man younger than 35 who received the YFV17D yellow fever vaccine.

This clonotype was seen many times. The chain couples TRBV4-1 to TRBJ1-2; 10 bases align to TRBD1. V gave up 0 bases and J gave up 7 bases; unmatched junction bases: 8. Germline V gives CDR1 MGHRA, CDR2 YSYEKL. The CDR3 contains 16 residues. CDR3 region: CASSQEGRDRGRGYTF. CDR3 bases: TGCGCCAGCAGCCAAGAAGGACGGGACAGGGGCCGTGGCTACACCTTC.

This clonotype was observed many times. The chain recombines TRBV5-4 with TRBJ2-3; D is unclear. The CDR3 consists of 15 residues. Trimming took 0 bases from V and 2 from J, leaving 10 bases between them. Germline assignment: CDR1 SGHNT and CDR2 YYREEE (reference sequence). The CDR3 bases are TGTGCCAGCAGCTTGGGCCTCGGATTCACAGATACGCAGTATTTT. It specifies CASSLGLGFTDTQYF.

This clonotype has a count of ten or more. V and J are TRBV7-2 and TRBJ1-2; D unresolved. CDR1 is SGHTA, CDR2 FQGNSA, per germline. The CDR3 runs 12 residues. V lost 4 bases, J lost 8 bases, and 11 bases lay in between. The DNA of the CDR3 is TGTGCCAGCAGCTCCGGCTTCGAGGGCTACACCTTC. This gives the protein CASSSGFEGYTF.

This clonotype occurred many times. The V call is TRBV30, the J call TRBJ2-5, with 9 bases matching TRBD2. V gave up 2 bases and J gave up 7 bases; unmatched junction bases: 14. Germline V CDR1 and CDR2: GTSNPN, SVGIG (reference sequence). This CDR3 has 16 residues. CDR3 in amino acids: CAWSLLGDSGGRTQYF. The CDR3 nucleotides are TGTGCCTGGAGTTTACTCGGGGATAGCGGGGGTCGGACCCAGTACTTC.

This clonotype was counted at least ten times. The rearrangement uses TRBV25-1 and TRBJ2-1; tentatively, D is TRBD2 (5 bases). The V gene lost 4 bases and the J gene lost 0 bases, with 7 bases spanning the gap. CDR1 is MGHDK and CDR2 is SYGVNS in the germline V gene. The CDR3 runs 14 residues. In DNA form, the CDR3 reads TGTGCCAGCAGTGCGGACTTCTCCTACAATGAGCAGTTCTTC. It translates to CASSADFSYNEQFF.

This clonotype has a count of ten or more. The rearrangement links TRBV12-3 or TRBV12-4 to TRBJ1-2; D perhaps matches TRBD1 (6 bases). Trimming removed 4 bases from V and 8 bases from J, with 11 bases in between. This CDR3 contains 12 residues. In DNA form, the CDR3 reads TGTGCCAGCAGTTGGGAAGGACAGGGCTACACCTTC. Translation: CASSWEGQGYTF.

This clonotype has ten or more counts. This chain links TRBV7-2 with TRBJ1-1, with D perhaps matching TRBD1 (5 bases). The CDR3 is 12 amino acids. Trimming left V 3 bases short and J 6 bases short, with 8 bases between. Germline CDR1 SGHTA, CDR2 FQGNSA. The CDR3 coding sequence is TGTGCCAGCAGCTTCAGGGACCCTGAAGCTTTCTTT. Translating it yields CASSFRDPEAFF.

There are many counts of this clonotype. The chain is built from TRBV6-6 and TRBJ2-7; 13 nucleotides agree with TRBD2. The CDR3 has 18 residues. The junction had 11 bases not matched to a gene; V was cut back by 6 bases and J by 0 bases. Per germline, CDR1 MNHNY and CDR2 SVGAGI (reference sequence). CDR3: CASSQTFGLAGASYEQYF. The CDR3, as DNA: TGTGCCAGCAGCCAAACCTTTGGACTAGCGGGGGCCTCCTACGAGCAGTACTTC.

The V and J genes are TRBV4-2 and TRBJ2-1, with TRBD2 matching 9 bases. V lost 1 base and J lost 3; bases outside the gene matches: 13. CDR3 length: 19 residues. Germline V CDR1 and CDR2: LGHNA, YNFKEQ. CDR3 nucleotides: TGTGCCAGCAGCCAAGTTAATTTTGTTGGAGCGGGGGGCTACAATGAGCAGTTCTTC. As protein: CASSQVNFVGAGGYNEQFF.

This clonotype came up many times. CDR3 loop: CASSRTAVVDTQYF. CDR3 DNA sequence: TGTGCCAGCAGTCGGACGGCCGTGGTTGATACGCAGTATTTT. V is TRBV6-5 and J is TRBJ2-3; D unresolved. Germline CDR1 is MNHEY and CDR2 is SVGAGI. This CDR3 is 14 amino acids long. Between the trimmed V and J ends, which lost 5 bases and 6 bases, there was a span of 15 bases.

This clonotype was recorded many times. This chain uses TRBV12-3 or TRBV12-4 with TRBJ1-5; D call uncertain. The length of the CDR3 is 13 residues. V shed 5 bases and J shed 3 bases, with 8 bases lying between them. The CDR3 DNA is TGTGCCAGCAGTCTCCGGTTCAATCAGCCCCAGCATTTT. Translation gives CASSLRFNQPQHF.

This clonotype showed up many times. V usage is TRBV7-3 and J usage is TRBJ2-7; 8 bases map to TRBD2. The CDR3 loop spans 14 amino acids. The V gene end was trimmed by 4 bases and the J gene end by 2 bases; junction bases not matched to a gene: 4. Germline lookup yields CDR1 SGHTA and CDR2 FQGTGA. CDR3 bases: TGTGCCAGCAGCTCTAGCGGGCGAGCCTACGAGCAGTACTTC. It encodes CASSSSGRAYEQYF.

The table lists this clonotype with many counts. J is TRBJ1-2 and V is TRBV4-3; no clear D gene. Germline V lookup: CDR1 LGHNA, CDR2 YSLEER. Trimming removed 0 bases at V and 3 bases at J, with 5 bases between. This CDR3 has 13 amino acids. The CDR3 spells CASSQEVYYGYTF. The CDR3 region has the DNA TGCGCCAGCAGCCAAGAAGTATACTATGGCTACACCTTC.

This clonotype has a count of ten or more. The chain links TRBV5-4 to TRBJ2-5; D might be TRBD2 (5 bases). CDR1 and CDR2 from the germline V gene are SGHNT and YYREEE (reference sequence). V shed 5 bases and J shed 2 bases, with 16 bases lying between them. The CDR3 totals 15 residues. CDR3 nucleotides: TGTGCCAGCAGTTTGAAAACCGGGGTTCAAGAGACCCAGTACTTC. Its translation: CASSLKTGVQETQYF.

This clonotype was found many times. The chain joins TRBV29-1 to TRBJ1-1; D remains ambiguous. Germline V CDR1 and CDR2: SQVTM, ANQGSEA. This CDR3 contains 10 residues. V gave up 8 bases and J gave up 5 bases, with 9 bases separating them. The CDR3 protein is CSFSGTEAFF. CDR3 sequence (DNA): TGCAGCTTCAGCGGGACTGAAGCTTTCTTT.

This clonotype was seen at least ten times. The chain is built from TRBV29-1 and TRBJ2-3; D gene uncertain. V shed 0 bases and J shed 4 bases, with 17 bases lying between them. Germline CDR1 SQVTM, CDR2 ANQGSEA. This CDR3 is 16 amino acids long. This CDR3 is CSVEDRGQPRADTQYF. CDR3 nucleotide sequence: TGCAGCGTTGAAGATCGTGGCCAGCCCCGGGCAGATACGCAGTATTTT.

CDR3 loop: CAWSNQNSPLHF. CDR3 nucleotides: TGTGCCTGGAGTAACCAGAATTCACCCCTCCACTTT. The gene calls are TRBV30 and TRBJ1-6, with D uncertain. CDR3 length equals 12 residues. V gave up 2 bases and J gave up 7 bases, with 6 bases separating them. Germline V gene lookup returns CDR1 GTSNPN and CDR2 SVGIG (reference sequence).

This clonotype was seen repeatedly, ten times or more. The rearrangement links TRBV20-1 to TRBJ1-1; the D is unclear. The CDR3 extends over 13 amino acids. V was cut by 1 base and J by 7 bases, with 13 bases left in between. Germline values: CDR1 DFQATT, CDR2 SNEGSKA (reference sequence). The CDR3 DNA follows: TGCAGTGCTAGAGTAGGCCCCTTCTATGAAGCTTTCTTT. It encodes CSARVGPFYEAFF.

In its sample, this clonotype was seen many times. This chain links TRBV7-3 with TRBJ1-1; TRBD1 aligns across 11 bases. The germline CDR1 and CDR2 sequences are SGHTA and FQGTGA. With V trimmed by 3 bases and J by 5 bases, 5 bases remained unmatched. The CDR3 has 15 residues. The CDR3 is CASSFSGQGGTEAFF. DNA for the CDR3: TGTGCCAGCAGCTTCTCGGGACAGGGGGGAACTGAAGCTTTCTTT. The full variable domain, with the rest looked up from reference TRBV7-3 and TRBJ1-1, is GAGVSQTPSNKVTEKGKYVELRCDPISGHTALYWYRQSLGQGPEFLIYFQGTGAADDSGLPNDRFFAVRPEGSVSTLKIQRTERGDSAVYLCASSFSGQGGTEAFFGQGTRLTVV.

The table lists this clonotype with many counts. This chain uses TRBV4-1 with TRBJ1-4; D is unresolved. The CDR3 contains 14 residues. Trimming cost V 3 bases and J 8 bases, with 13 bases left between them. Germline V gives CDR1 MGHRA, CDR2 YSYEKL. The CDR3 here is CASSHARAGEKLFF. The CDR3 region has the DNA TGCGCCAGCAGCCACGCTAGGGCGGGGGAAAAACTGTTTTTT.

This clonotype was picked up many times. The rearrangement joins TRBV6-5 to TRBJ1-2, with D uncertain. The germline CDR1 and CDR2 sequences are MNHEY and SVGAGI. The CDR3 has 15 amino acids. V was trimmed by 5 bases and J by 8 bases, leaving 21 bases between them. CDR3 nucleotide sequence: TGTGCCAGCAGTACCGCCGGCCGGCCAACCTACGGCTACACCTTC. Protein: CASSTAGRPTYGYTF.

This clonotype was picked up many times. This CDR3 is CASRPGTPPDEQFF. The CDR3 coding sequence is TGTGCCAGCAGGCCCGGGACTCCCCCAGATGAGCAGTTCTTC. The J gene is TRBJ2-1, the V gene TRBV6-5; D is possibly TRBD2 (6 bases). The V and J ends lost 6 bases and 8 bases respectively, with 17 bases between them. CDR1 and CDR2 from the germline V gene are MNHEY and SVGAGI. This CDR3 is built from 14 residues.

This clonotype was recorded many times. V gene TRBV6-6 combines with J gene TRBJ2-4, with no clear D. CDR1 and CDR2 from the germline V gene are MNHNY and SVGAGI (reference sequence). The V gene lost 2 bases and the J gene lost 0 bases, with 14 bases spanning the gap. The CDR3 length is 17 residues. CDR3 bases: TGTGCCAGCAGTTACCCCCCCGGACGAGTAGCCAAAAACATTCAGTACTTC. This encodes CASSYPPGRVAKNIQYF.

Only a few counts were recorded for this clonotype. The chain uses TRBV7-9 and TRBJ1-5; 10 bases match TRBD1. Germline assignment: CDR1 SEHNR and CDR2 FQNEAQ (reference sequence). The junction had 2 bases not matched to a gene; V was cut back by 3 bases and J by 6 bases. CDR3 length: 14 residues. The CDR3 region is CASSFGTGAQPQHF. In DNA form, the CDR3 reads TGTGCCAGCAGCTTCGGGACAGGGGCTCAGCCCCAGCATTTT.

This clonotype has ten or more counts. The chain links TRBV7-8 to TRBJ2-5, with no clear D. The CDR3 extends over 13 amino acids. V lost 4 bases and J 6 bases, leaving 12 bases between the germline ends. Germline V lookup: CDR1 SGHVS, CDR2 FQNEAQ. CDR3 DNA: TGTGCCAGCAGCTACTTAGAGGCGCAGACCCAGTACTTC. It specifies CASSYLEAQTQYF.

This clonotype was recorded at least ten times. The chain links TRBV4-1 to TRBJ2-4; D possibly corresponds to TRBD1 (5 bases). Germline CDR1 MGHRA, CDR2 YSYEKL. Trimming pared 0 bases from V and 0 bases from J, leaving 21 bases between. This CDR3 region has 20 residues. The CDR3 DNA follows: TGCGCCAGCAGCCAAGACCCCGGGCAGGGCTCCCCTCTAGCCAAAAACATTCAGTACTTC. Its protein is CASSQDPGQGSPLAKNIQYF.

This clonotype was counted at least ten times. J is TRBJ1-2 and V is TRBV5-5; D possibly corresponds to TRBD1 (5 bases). The length of the CDR3 is 15 residues. V was cut by 3 bases and J by 1 base, with 13 bases left in between. The germline CDR1 and CDR2 sequences are SGHKS and YYEKEE (reference sequence). For the CDR3, the DNA is TGTGCCAGCAGCTCAAAAAGGGGCAATAACTATGGCTACACCTTC. This encodes CASSSKRGNNYGYTF.

This clonotype was recorded many times. The J gene is TRBJ2-1, the V gene TRBV9, with 11 nucleotides matching TRBD2. Germline loops: CDR1 SGDLS, CDR2 YYNGEE. The CDR3 spans 14 residues. V gave up 4 bases and J gave up 7 bases; unmatched junction bases: 4. The DNA of the CDR3 is TGTGCCAGCAGCTCCCGGACTAGCGGGAATGAGCAGTTCTTC. As protein: CASSSRTSGNEQFF. Combining the CDR3 with reference TRBV9 and TRBJ2-1 gives the whole variable domain DSGVTQTPKHLITATGQRVTLRCSPRSGDLSVYWYQQSLDQGLQFLIQYYNGEERAKGNILERFSAQQFPDLHSELNLSSLELGDSALYFCASSSRTSGNEQFFGPGTRLTVL.

This clonotype was found many times. The genes are TRBV6-5 and TRBJ2-2, with D unresolved. CDR1 and CDR2 (germline): MNHEY, SVGAGI. V lost 6 bases and J lost 0, with 5 bases in between. The CDR3 is made up of 13 amino acids. The CDR3 here is CASRAPNTGELFF. The CDR3 nucleotides are TGTGCCAGCAGGGCGCCGAACACCGGGGAGCTGTTTTTT.

This clonotype showed up many times. The chain joins TRBV29-1 to TRBJ1-1; D ambiguous. V was trimmed by 5 bases and J by 5 bases, leaving 12 bases between them. The CDR3 totals 12 residues. Germline V gene data show CDR1 as SQVTM and CDR2 as ANQGSEA. The CDR3 DNA reads as TGCAGCGTTCGTTGGGGAGGGACTGAAGCTTTCTTT. Translated: CSVRWGGTEAFF.